This T cell receptor (beta chain) is from a study of long-term antiretroviral therapy in people with HIV. Trimming left V 6 bases short and J 8 bases short, with 16 bases between. This CDR3 is 14 amino acids long. Germline-derived CDR1 and CDR2 are MNHNS and SASEGT. Running of the v3.0 immunoSEQ assay took place at survey level. Assay: immunoSEQ multiplex PCR; the TCRdb copy retains only in-frame clones and omits some. The repertoire holds tens of thousands of clones, around 88% seen once, with roughly 5% in the top ten. Here the sequenced sample was unsorted PBMCs, taken about 4.5 years after starting antiretroviral therapy. The receptor was isolated from a man in his thirties or forties with HIV. The chain employs TRBV6-1 and TRBJ1-4; D is perhaps TRBD1 (6 bases). The CDR3 here is CASRSTGQSEKLFF. The CDR3 DNA is TGTGCCAGCAGATCTACAGGGCAAAGCGAAAAACTGTTTTTT.